This is a list of T cell receptor beta chains from one sample in a study of technical replicates of blood from several donors. Clones were sequenced by immunoSEQ multiplex PCR, and TCRdb holds only the in-frame ones, with some missing. There are 80,000 or so clones in the sample; 96% occur only once, and more than 0.15% lies in the top ten. The sequenced sample consisted of T cells isolated from PBMCs. The receptors shown here come from a human donor in good health. CDR3s include the opening cysteine and the closing phenylalanine or tryptophan. Fields, in order: CDR3 DNA, CDR3 protein, D gene, V gene, J gene, CDR3 length. D genes are given only for firm matches.

cdr3_nt: TGCGCCAGCAGACCTATAGCGGGGCTAACCTACAATGAGCAGTTCTTC
cdr3_aa: CASRPIAGLTYNEQFF
d_call: TRBD2
v_call: TRBV4-1
j_call: TRBJ2-1
cdr3_length: 16

cdr3_nt: TGTGCCAGCAGCTGGGGGACCCCCCTTACTAGCGGGAGATCGAATGAGCAGTTCTTC
cdr3_aa: CASSWGTPLTSGRSNEQFF
d_call: TRBD2
v_call: TRBV5-6
j_call: TRBJ2-1
cdr3_length: 19

cdr3_nt: TGTGCCAGCAGCCTACGGGCAGGGGCTGAAGCTTTCTTT
cdr3_aa: CASSLRAGAEAFF
d_call: -
v_call: TRBV7-8
j_call: TRBJ1-1
cdr3_length: 13

cdr3_nt: TGTGCCAGCAGTCCAGGCTCGAACACCGGGGAGCTGTTTTTT
cdr3_aa: CASSPGSNTGELFF
d_call: -
v_call: TRBV6-5
j_call: TRBJ2-2
cdr3_length: 14

cdr3_nt: TGTGCCACCAGGCGGACAGGTTTCCTCCGCGTCTATGAGCAGTTCTTC
cdr3_aa: CATRRTGFLRVYEQFF
d_call: TRBD1
v_call: TRBV15
j_call: TRBJ2-1
cdr3_length: 16

cdr3_nt: TGTGCCAGCAGTATCCGGGACAGGGCCATCTATGGCTACACCTTC
cdr3_aa: CASSIRDRAIYGYTF
d_call: TRBD1
v_call: TRBV5-6
j_call: TRBJ1-2
cdr3_length: 15

cdr3_nt: TGCAGTGCGGGCGTTACAGATACGCAGTATTTT
cdr3_aa: CSAGVTDTQYF
d_call: -
v_call: TRBV20-1
j_call: TRBJ2-3
cdr3_length: 11

cdr3_nt: TGTGCCAGCAGCTTAGGGACAGGGAGCTACGAGCAGTACTTC
cdr3_aa: CASSLGTGSYEQYF
d_call: TRBD1
v_call: TRBV7-8
j_call: TRBJ2-7
cdr3_length: 14

cdr3_nt: TGCGCCAGCAGCCAAGGTTACTTCAGGACAGGAGGCTATGGCTACACCTTC
cdr3_aa: CASSQGYFRTGGYGYTF
d_call: TRBD1
v_call: TRBV4-1
j_call: TRBJ1-2
cdr3_length: 17

cdr3_nt: TGCAGTGCTTTATCAGGGTATGAGCAGTTCTTC
cdr3_aa: CSALSGYEQFF
d_call: -
v_call: TRBV20-1
j_call: TRBJ2-1
cdr3_length: 11

cdr3_nt: TGTGCCAGCAGTGATGGGCTAGCGGAATACAATGAGCAGTTCTTC
cdr3_aa: CASSDGLAEYNEQFF
d_call: TRBD2
v_call: TRBV6-4
j_call: TRBJ2-1
cdr3_length: 15

cdr3_nt: TGTGCCAGCAGCCAGGACAGGCTCTATGGCTACACCTTC
cdr3_aa: CASSQDRLYGYTF
d_call: TRBD1
v_call: TRBV5-8
j_call: TRBJ1-2
cdr3_length: 13

cdr3_nt: TGTGCCAGCAGCTTGGCGCCGGGAGGGGGAAGCTACGAGCAGTACTTC
cdr3_aa: CASSLAPGGGSYEQYF
d_call: TRBD2
v_call: TRBV5-4
j_call: TRBJ2-7
cdr3_length: 16

cdr3_nt: TGTGCCAGCAGAAAGAGGGACAGCTCCTACGAGCAGTACTTC
cdr3_aa: CASRKRDSSYEQYF
d_call: TRBD1
v_call: TRBV6-1
j_call: TRBJ2-7
cdr3_length: 14

cdr3_nt: TGTGCCAGCAGCTCCAGGGCCGGCCAAGAGACCCAGTACTTC
cdr3_aa: CASSSRAGQETQYF
d_call: -
v_call: TRBV5-4
j_call: TRBJ2-5
cdr3_length: 14